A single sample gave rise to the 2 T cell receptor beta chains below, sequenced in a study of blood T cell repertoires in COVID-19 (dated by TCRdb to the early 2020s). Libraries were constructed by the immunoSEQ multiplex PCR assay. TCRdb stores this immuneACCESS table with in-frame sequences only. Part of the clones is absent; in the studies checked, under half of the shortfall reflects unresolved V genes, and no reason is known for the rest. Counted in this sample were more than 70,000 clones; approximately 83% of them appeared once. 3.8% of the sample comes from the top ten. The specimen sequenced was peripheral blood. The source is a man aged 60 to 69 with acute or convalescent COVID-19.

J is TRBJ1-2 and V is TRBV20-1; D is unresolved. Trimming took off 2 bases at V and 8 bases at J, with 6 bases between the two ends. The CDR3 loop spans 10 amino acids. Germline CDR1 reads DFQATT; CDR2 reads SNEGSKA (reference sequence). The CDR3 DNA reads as TGCAGTGCTAGAAGCTACGGCTACACCTTC. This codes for CSARSYGYTF.

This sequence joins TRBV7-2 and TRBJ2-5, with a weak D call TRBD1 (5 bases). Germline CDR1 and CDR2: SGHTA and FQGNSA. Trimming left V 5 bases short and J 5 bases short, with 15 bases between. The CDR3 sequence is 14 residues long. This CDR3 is CASSGTRVAETQYF. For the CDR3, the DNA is TGTGCCAGCAGCGGCACCAGGGTGGCGGAGACCCAGTACTTC.